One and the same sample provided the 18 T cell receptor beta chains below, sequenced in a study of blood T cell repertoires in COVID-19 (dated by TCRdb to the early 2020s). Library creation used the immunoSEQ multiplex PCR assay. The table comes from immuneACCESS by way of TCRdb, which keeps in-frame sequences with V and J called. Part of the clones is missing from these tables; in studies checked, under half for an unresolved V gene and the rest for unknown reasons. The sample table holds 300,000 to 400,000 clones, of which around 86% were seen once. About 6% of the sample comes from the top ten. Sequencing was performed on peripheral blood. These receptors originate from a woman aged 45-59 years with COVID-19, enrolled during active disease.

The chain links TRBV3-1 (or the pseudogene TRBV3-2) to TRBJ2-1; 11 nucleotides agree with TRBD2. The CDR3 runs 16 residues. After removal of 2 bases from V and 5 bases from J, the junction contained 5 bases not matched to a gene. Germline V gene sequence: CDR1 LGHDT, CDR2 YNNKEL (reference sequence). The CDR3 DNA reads TGTGCCAGCAGCCAAAGTAGCGGGAGGGTCCACAATGAGCAGTTCTTC. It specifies CASSQSSGRVHNEQFF.

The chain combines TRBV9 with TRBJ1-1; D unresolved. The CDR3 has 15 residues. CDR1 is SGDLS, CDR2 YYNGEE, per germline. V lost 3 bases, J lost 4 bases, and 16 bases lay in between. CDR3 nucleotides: TGTGCCAGCAGCGATACAACGGGGTCGGGCACTGAAGCTTTCTTT. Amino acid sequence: CASSDTTGSGTEAFF.

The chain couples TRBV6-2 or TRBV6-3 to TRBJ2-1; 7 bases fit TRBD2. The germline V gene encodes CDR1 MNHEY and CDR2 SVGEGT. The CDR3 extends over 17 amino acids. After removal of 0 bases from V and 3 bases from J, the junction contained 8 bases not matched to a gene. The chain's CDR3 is CASSYSSRGRDYNEQFF. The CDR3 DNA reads TGTGCCAGCAGTTACTCGTCGCGGGGGAGAGACTACAATGAGCAGTTCTTC.

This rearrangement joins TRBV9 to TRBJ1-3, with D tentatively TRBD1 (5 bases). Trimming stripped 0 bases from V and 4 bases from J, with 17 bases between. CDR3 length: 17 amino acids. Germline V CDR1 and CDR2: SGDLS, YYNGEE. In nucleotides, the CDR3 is TGTGCCAGCAGCGTAGCCCCTCCCGGCACAGGCGGAAACACCATATATTTT. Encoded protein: CASSVAPPGTGGNTIYF.

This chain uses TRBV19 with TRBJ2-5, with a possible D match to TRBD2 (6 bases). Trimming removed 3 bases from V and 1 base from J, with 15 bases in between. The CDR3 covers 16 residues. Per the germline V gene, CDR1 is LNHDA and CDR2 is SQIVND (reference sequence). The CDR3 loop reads CASSILFGTAQETQYF. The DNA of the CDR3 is TGTGCCAGTAGTATTCTCTTCGGGACTGCCCAAGAGACCCAGTACTTC.

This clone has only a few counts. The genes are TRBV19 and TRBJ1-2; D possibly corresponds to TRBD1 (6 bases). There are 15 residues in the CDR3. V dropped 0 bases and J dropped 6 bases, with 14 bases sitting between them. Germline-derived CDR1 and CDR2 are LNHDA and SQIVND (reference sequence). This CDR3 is CASSIDGTRRNGYTF. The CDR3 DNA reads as TGTGCCAGTAGTATAGACGGGACAAGGAGGAATGGCTACACCTTC.

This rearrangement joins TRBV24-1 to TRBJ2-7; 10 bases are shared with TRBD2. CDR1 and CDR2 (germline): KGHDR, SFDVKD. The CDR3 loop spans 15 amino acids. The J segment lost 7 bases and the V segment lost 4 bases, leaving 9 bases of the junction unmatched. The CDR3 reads CATSDRAGGPGEQYF. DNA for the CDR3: TGTGCCACCAGTGACCGAGCGGGAGGGCCAGGAGAGCAGTACTTC.

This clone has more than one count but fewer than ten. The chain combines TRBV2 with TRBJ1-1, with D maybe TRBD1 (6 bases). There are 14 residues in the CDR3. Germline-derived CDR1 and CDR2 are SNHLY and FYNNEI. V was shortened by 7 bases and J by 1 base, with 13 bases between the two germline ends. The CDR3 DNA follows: TGTGCCAGCACTATTGGACAGCAGAACACTGAAGCTTTCTTT. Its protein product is CASTIGQQNTEAFF.

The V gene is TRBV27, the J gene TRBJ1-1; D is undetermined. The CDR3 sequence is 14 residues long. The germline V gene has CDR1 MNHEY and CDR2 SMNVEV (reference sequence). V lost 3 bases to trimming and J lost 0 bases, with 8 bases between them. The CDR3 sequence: CASSLMAVNTEAFF. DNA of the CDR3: TGTGCCAGCAGTTTGATGGCCGTGAACACTGAAGCTTTCTTT.

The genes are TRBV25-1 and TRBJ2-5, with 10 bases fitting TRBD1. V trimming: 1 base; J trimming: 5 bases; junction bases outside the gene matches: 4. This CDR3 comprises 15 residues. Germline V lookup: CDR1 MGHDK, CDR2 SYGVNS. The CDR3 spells CASSESTGGRETQYF. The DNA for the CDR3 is TGTGCCAGCAGTGAATCGACAGGGGGCCGGGAGACCCAGTACTTC.

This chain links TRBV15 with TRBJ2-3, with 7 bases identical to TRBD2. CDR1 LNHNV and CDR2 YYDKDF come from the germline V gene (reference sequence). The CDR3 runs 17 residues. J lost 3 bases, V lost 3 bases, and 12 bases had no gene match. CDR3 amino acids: CATSSRTSGTLTDTQYF. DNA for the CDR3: TGTGCCACCAGCAGTCGGACAAGCGGGACGTTAACAGATACGCAGTATTTT.

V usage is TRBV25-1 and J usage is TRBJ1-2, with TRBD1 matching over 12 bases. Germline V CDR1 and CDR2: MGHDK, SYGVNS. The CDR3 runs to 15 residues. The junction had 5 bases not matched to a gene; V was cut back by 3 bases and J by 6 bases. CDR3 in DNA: TGTGCCAGCAGTGACCCTGGGACAGGGGGCCATGGCTACACCTTC. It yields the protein CASSDPGTGGHGYTF.

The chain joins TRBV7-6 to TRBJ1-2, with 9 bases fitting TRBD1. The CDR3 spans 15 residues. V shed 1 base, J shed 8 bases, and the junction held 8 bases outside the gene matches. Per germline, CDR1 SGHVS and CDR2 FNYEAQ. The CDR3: CASSLVLGDRDGYTF. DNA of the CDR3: TGTGCCAGCAGCTTAGTATTGGGGGACAGGGACGGCTACACCTTC.

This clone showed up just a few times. The CDR3 loop is CASSLFPMGQTLQYF. The CDR3 DNA follows: TGTGCCAGCAGTTTATTTCCGATGGGACAGACGCTGCAGTACTTC. The chain joins TRBV27 to TRBJ2-7; the match to TRBD1 covers 7 bases. The CDR3 runs to 15 residues. Unmatched junction bases numbered 12, after V lost 1 base and J lost 9 bases. CDR1 and CDR2 from the germline V gene are MNHEY and SMNVEV (reference sequence).

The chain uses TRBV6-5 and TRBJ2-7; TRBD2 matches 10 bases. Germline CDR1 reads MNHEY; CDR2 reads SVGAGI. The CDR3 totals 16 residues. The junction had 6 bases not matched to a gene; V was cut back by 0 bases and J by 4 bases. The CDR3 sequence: CASSYSFLAGAYEQYF. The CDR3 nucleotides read TGTGCCAGCAGTTACTCTTTCCTAGCGGGAGCTTACGAGCAGTACTTC.

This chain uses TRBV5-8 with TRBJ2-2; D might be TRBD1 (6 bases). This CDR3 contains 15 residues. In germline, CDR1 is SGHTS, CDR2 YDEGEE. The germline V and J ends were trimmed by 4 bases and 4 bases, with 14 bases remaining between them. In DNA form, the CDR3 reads TGTGCCAGCAGCCAAGGGACAAAATCCACCGGGGAGCTGTTTTTT. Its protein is CASSQGTKSTGELFF.

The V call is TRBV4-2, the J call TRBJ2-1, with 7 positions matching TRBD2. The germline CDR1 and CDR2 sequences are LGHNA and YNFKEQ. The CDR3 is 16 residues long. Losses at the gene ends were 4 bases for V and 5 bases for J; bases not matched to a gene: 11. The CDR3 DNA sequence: TGTGCCAGCAGCCGCGAGGGACTACAAGGTGACAATGAGCAGTTCTTC. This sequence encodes CASSREGLQGDNEQFF.

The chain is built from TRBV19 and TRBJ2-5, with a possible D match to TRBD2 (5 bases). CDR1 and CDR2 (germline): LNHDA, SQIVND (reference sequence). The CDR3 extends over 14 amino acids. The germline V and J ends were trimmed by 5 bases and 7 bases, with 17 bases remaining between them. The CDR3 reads CASSVTTVVGTQYF. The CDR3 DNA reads TGTGCCAGTAGTGTGACTACCGTGGTGGGGACCCAGTACTTC.